A single sample gave rise to the 20 T cell receptor beta chains below, sequenced in a study of blood T cell repertoires in COVID-19 (dated by TCRdb to the early 2020s). Library prep was done by the immunoSEQ multiplex PCR assay. TCRdb mirrors the immuneACCESS table, restricted to in-frame sequences. Some clones are absent from its copies; in checked studies, under half trace to an unresolved V gene, and the reason for the others is unknown. The sample table lists tens of thousands of clones, over 85% of them with a count of one. Jointly, the top ten make up approximately 2.9% of the sample. The specimen sequenced was peripheral blood. The source is a man aged 70-80 years with active COVID-19.

This chain links TRBV25-1 with TRBJ2-1, with 7 bases that match TRBD2. The ends lost 1 base at V and 5 bases at J; junction bases unmatched: 5. CDR1 is MGHDK, CDR2 SYGVNS, per germline. CDR3 size: 15 residues. This CDR3 is CASSEFSGDDNEQFF. CDR3 nucleotide sequence: TGTGCCAGCAGTGAATTCAGCGGGGACGACAATGAGCAGTTCTTC.

The rearrangement joins TRBV18 to TRBJ2-1; possibly TRBD1 for D (5 bases). Trimming left V 6 bases short and J 2 bases short, with 11 bases between. CDR1 and CDR2 from the germline V gene are KGHSH and LQKENI. The CDR3 spans 14 residues. The CDR3 coding sequence is TGTGCCAGCTCCCGCGACAGTACCTACAATGAGCAGTTCTTC. Translated, it gives CASSRDSTYNEQFF.

The chain recombines TRBV28 with TRBJ2-2; 12 bases match TRBD2. V lost 2 bases and J lost 6; bases outside the gene matches: 7. The germline V gene encodes CDR1 MDHEN and CDR2 SYDVKM. The CDR3 runs 17 residues. Here the CDR3 DNA reads TGTGCCAGCAGTTTAAGCCCTAGCGGGGGGGCCGCCGGGGAGCTGTTTTTT. Amino acid sequence: CASSLSPSGGAAGELFF.

This rearrangement joins TRBV11-2 to TRBJ2-7, with D perhaps TRBD1 (8 bases). Germline V gene lookup returns CDR1 SGHAT and CDR2 FQNNGV. Trimming stripped 4 bases from V and 6 bases from J, with 19 bases between. This CDR3 region has 15 residues. This chain's CDR3 is CASSSLGGTGTEQYV. CDR3 nucleotides: TGTGCCAGCAGCTCCCTCGGGGGGACAGGTACCGAGCAGTACGTC.

The sample holds one count of this clone. This chain joins TRBV5-6 and TRBJ1-3; 7 nucleotides agree with TRBD1. Germline loops: CDR1 SGHDT, CDR2 YYEEEE. This CDR3 is built from 15 residues. V dropped 3 bases and J dropped 7; count of bases not matched to a gene: 10. The CDR3 DNA reads as TGTGCCAGCAGCTACAGTCCCTTACAGGGGAACACCATATATTTT. Translated: CASSYSPLQGNTIYF.

The V and J genes are TRBV6-6 and TRBJ1-5; no reliable D call. The germline CDR1 and CDR2 sequences are MNHNY and SVGAGI (reference sequence). The CDR3 totals 12 residues. Trimming took off 5 bases at V and 12 bases at J, with 14 bases between the two ends. As DNA, the CDR3 is TGTGCCAGCAGTCGAAATACCGGGGTCCAGCATTTT. This translates into CASSRNTGVQHF.

The chain carries TRBV2 and TRBJ2-7, with D unresolved. The length of the CDR3 is 14 residues. The V and J ends lost 5 bases and 4 bases respectively, with 15 bases between them. Germline V gene data show CDR1 as SNHLY and CDR2 as FYNNEI. This CDR3 reads CASSMLTVRYEQYV. For the CDR3, the DNA is TGTGCCAGCAGTATGTTAACAGTTCGATACGAGCAGTACGTC.

The chain couples TRBV28 to TRBJ2-2; no reliable D call. The CDR3 runs to 11 residues. V gave up 6 bases and J gave up 7 bases, with 6 bases separating them. CDR1 is MDHEN, CDR2 SYDVKM, per germline. CDR3 sequence (DNA): TGTGCCAGCAGCCTCCTCGGGGAGCTGTTTTTT. It specifies CASSLLGELFF.

V and J are TRBV29-1 and TRBJ2-5; weak D call: TRBD2 (5 bases). Looked up from germline, CDR1 is SQVTM and CDR2 is ANQGSEA. The CDR3 length is 14 residues. V was pared by 4 bases and J by 1 base, with 13 bases between. Written as DNA, the CDR3 is TGCAGCGTTGGTGGGTACGGGGTCCAAGAGACCCAGTACTTC. It codes for CSVGGYGVQETQYF.

The rearrangement links TRBV19 to TRBJ2-1, with D perhaps matching TRBD1 (6 bases). Trimming left V 4 bases short and J 3 bases short, with 13 bases between. Germline CDR1 is LNHDA and CDR2 is SQIVND (reference sequence). This CDR3 comprises 15 residues. The chain's CDR3 is CASSNRDNGYNEQFF. As DNA, the CDR3 is TGTGCCAGTAGTAACCGGGACAATGGCTACAATGAGCAGTTCTTC.

This sequence joins TRBV4-2 and TRBJ2-1, with 10 bases lining up with TRBD2. In germline, CDR1 is LGHNA, CDR2 YNFKEQ. V trimming: 3 bases; J trimming: 4 bases; junction bases outside the gene matches: 6. The CDR3 consists of 16 residues. CDR3 amino acids: CASSHEKRGGYNEQFF. CDR3 in DNA: TGTGCCAGCAGCCATGAAAAGCGGGGGGGGTACAATGAGCAGTTCTTC.

The V and J genes are TRBV2 and TRBJ2-5; 10 positions agree with TRBD1. V dropped 4 bases and J dropped 4; count of bases not matched to a gene: 6. The length of the CDR3 is 15 residues. CDR1 is SNHLY and CDR2 is FYNNEI in the germline V gene. CDR3 DNA: TGTGCCAGCAGTGTATTTGGGACAGGGGTAGAGACCCAGTACTTC. This gives the protein CASSVFGTGVETQYF.

This clone showed up just once. The CDR3 sequence: CASSPQRTDTQYF. The CDR3 DNA follows: TGTGCCAGCAGCCCTCAACGGACAGATACGCAGTATTTT. This chain connects TRBV11-2 to TRBJ2-3; D not certain. The V end lost 5 bases, the J end lost 3 bases, and 9 bases lay between the germline ends. CDR3 length: 13 residues. Germline assignment: CDR1 SGHAT and CDR2 FQNNGV.

The V gene is TRBV7-6, the J gene TRBJ2-7; 10 bases agree with TRBD2. V was pared by 4 bases and J by 3 bases, with 6 bases of the junction left unmatched. This CDR3 has 15 amino acids. CDR1 is SGHVS and CDR2 is FNYEAQ in the germline V gene. Here the CDR3 DNA reads TGTGCCAGCAGCTCGTGGTCTAGCGGGGGCTACGAGCAGTACTTC. This translates into CASSSWSSGGYEQYF.

V usage is TRBV3-1 (or the pseudogene TRBV3-2) and J usage is TRBJ1-2, with TRBD1 as a possible D gene (6 bases). There are 16 residues in the CDR3. Germline values: CDR1 LGHDT, CDR2 YNNKEL (reference sequence). Trimming took off 0 bases at V and 4 bases at J, with 15 bases between the two ends. CDR3 in amino acids: CASSQDPTGLFYGYTF. The CDR3 coding sequence is TGTGCCAGCAGCCAAGACCCTACAGGGCTTTTCTATGGCTACACCTTC.

The chain couples TRBV12-3 or TRBV12-4 to TRBJ2-3; 8 bases fit TRBD1. The trim removed 5 bases at V and 5 bases at J, leaving 3 bases unmatched. This CDR3 has 13 amino acids. In DNA form, the CDR3 reads TGTGCCAGCAGTAGAGACAGGGGAGATACGCAGTATTTT. As protein: CASSRDRGDTQYF.

The CDR3 reads CASRGQNSYEQYV. The CDR3 DNA reads TGTGCCAGCAGGGGACAGAATTCCTACGAGCAGTACGTC. The chain is built from TRBV6-5 and TRBJ2-7; TRBD1 aligns across 7 bases. CDR1 and CDR2 from the germline V gene are MNHEY and SVGAGI. This CDR3 is 13 amino acids long. V lost 6 bases to trimming and J lost 1 base; unmatched junction nucleotides: 3.

This sequence joins TRBV7-3 and TRBJ2-2; D remains unclear. V lost 0 bases and J 2 bases, leaving 10 bases between the germline ends. The germline V gene encodes CDR1 SGHTA and CDR2 FQGTGA. The CDR3 covers 16 residues. CDR3 DNA: TGTGCCAGCAGCTTAACGTATTCACTTAACACCGGGGAGCTGTTTTTT. Protein: CASSLTYSLNTGELFF.

The chain joins TRBV3-1 (or the pseudogene TRBV3-2) to TRBJ2-4; tentative D call: TRBD1 (5 bases). Per the germline V gene, CDR1 is LGHDT and CDR2 is YNNKEL (reference sequence). The CDR3 length is 15 residues. V lost 3 bases and J lost 0, with 9 bases in between. The CDR3 DNA sequence: TGTGCCAGCAGCCATGTGGGGCTAGCCAAAAACATTCAGTACTTC. Translated: CASSHVGLAKNIQYF.

The rearrangement joins TRBV7-2 to TRBJ2-2; 10 bases are shared with TRBD1. Trimming at V came to 5 bases and at J to 5 bases, leaving 8 bases not matched to a gene. This CDR3 is 16 amino acids long. The germline V gene has CDR1 SGHTA and CDR2 FQGNSA. CDR3 region: CASSTRDRGETGELFF. CDR3 DNA sequence: TGTGCCAGCAGCACCCGGGACAGGGGAGAAACCGGGGAGCTGTTTTTT. The whole variable domain, filled in from reference TRBV7-2 and TRBJ2-2, reads GAGVSQSPSNKVTEKGKDVELRCDPISGHTALYWYRQSLGQGLEFLIYFQGNSAPDKSGLPSDRFSAERTGGSVSTLTIQRTQQEDSAVYLCASSTRDRGETGELFFGEGSRLTVL.